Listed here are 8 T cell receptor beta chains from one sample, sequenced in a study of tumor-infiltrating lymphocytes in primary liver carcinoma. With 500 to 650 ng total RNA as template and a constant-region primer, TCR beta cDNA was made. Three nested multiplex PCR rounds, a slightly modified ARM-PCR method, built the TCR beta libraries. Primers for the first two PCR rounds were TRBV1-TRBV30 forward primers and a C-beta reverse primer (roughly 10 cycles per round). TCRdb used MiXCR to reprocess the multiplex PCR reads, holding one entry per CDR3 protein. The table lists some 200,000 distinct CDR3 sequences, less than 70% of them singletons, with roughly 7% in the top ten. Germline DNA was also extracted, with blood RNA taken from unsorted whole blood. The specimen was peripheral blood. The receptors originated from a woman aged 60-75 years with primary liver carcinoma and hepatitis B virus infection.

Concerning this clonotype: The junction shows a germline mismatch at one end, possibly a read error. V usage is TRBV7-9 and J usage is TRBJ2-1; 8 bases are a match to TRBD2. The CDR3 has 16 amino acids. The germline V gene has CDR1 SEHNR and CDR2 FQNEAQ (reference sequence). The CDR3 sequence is CASSPLSGLGFNEQFF. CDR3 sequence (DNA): TGTGCCAGCAGCCCCCTCTCGGGACTAGGTTTTAATGAACAGTTCTTC.

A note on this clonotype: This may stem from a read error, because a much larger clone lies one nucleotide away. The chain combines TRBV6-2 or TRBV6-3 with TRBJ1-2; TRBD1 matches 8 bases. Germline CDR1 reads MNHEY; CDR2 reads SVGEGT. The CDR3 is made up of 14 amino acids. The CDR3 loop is CARSYRGGTYGYTF. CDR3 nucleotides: TGTGCCCGCAGTTACAGGGGGGGCACGTATGGCTACACCTTC.

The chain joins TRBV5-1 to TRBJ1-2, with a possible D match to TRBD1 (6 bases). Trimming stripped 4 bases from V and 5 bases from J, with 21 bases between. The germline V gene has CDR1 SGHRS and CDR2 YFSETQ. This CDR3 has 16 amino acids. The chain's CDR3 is CASSLTGTPSRYGYTF. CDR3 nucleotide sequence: TGCGCCAGCAGCCTCACCGGGACACCAAGTCGTTATGGCTACACCTTC.

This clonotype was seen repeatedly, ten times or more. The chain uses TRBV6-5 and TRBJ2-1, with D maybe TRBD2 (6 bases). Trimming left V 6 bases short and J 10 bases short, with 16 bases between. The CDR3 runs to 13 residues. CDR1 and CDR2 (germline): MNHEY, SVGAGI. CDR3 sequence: CASRRPAAGEQFF. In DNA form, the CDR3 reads TGTGCCAGCAGACGCCCCGCTGCGGGAGAGCAGTTCTTC.

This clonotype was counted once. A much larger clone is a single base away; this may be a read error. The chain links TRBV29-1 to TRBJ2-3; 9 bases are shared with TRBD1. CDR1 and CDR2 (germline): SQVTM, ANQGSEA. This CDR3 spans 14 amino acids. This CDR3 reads CTTGGAGGTDTHYF. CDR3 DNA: TGCACCACAGGGGGCGCCGGGGGCACAGATACGCATTATTTT.

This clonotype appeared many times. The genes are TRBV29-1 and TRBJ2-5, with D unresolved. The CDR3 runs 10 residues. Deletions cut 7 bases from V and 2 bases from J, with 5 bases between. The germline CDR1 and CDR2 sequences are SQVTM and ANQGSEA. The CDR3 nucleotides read TGCAGCGCCACTCAAGAGACCCAGTACTTC. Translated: CSATQETQYF.

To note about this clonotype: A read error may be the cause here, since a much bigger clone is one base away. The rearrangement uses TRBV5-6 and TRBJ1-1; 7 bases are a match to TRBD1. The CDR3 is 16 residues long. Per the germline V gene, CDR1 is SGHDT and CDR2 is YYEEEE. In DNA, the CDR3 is TGTGCCAGCAGACAGCGGGACAGATGGTGGAACATTGAAGCTTTCTTT. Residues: CASRQRDRWWNIEAFF.

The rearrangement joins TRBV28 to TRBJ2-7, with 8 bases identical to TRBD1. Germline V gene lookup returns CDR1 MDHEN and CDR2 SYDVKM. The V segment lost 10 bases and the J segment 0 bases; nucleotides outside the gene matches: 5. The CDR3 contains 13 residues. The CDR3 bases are TGTGCCACCAACAGGGGGAGCTCCTACGAGCAGTACTTC. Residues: CATNRGSSYEQYF.